This T cell receptor beta chain appears in the sequencing data of a study of T cell repertoires in cytomegalovirus infection. TCRdb reprocessed the reads via MiXCR and lists one record per CDR3 protein. This sample has hundreds of thousands of distinct CDR3 sequences, with approximately 33% found just once. This clonotype has ten or more counts. What it recognizes is unknown. V lost 0 bases, J lost 0 bases, and 9 bases lay in between. The CDR3 contains 16 residues. In germline, CDR1 is ENHRY, CDR2 SYGVKD. Sequencing used cultured CD8+ T cells from PBMCs, obtained from culture after CMV antigen stimulation. The J gene is TRBJ2-1, the V gene TRBV10-3; D possibly corresponds to TRBD2 (6 bases). The sequence was collected from a human donor in good health (CMV status not recorded). Some clones in this sample may be carry-over from other donors' samples. CDR3 nucleotide sequence: TGTGCCATCAGTGAGTCGATGGGGGGCTCCTACAATGAGCAGTTCTTC. It specifies CAISESMGGSYNEQFF.